These T cell receptor beta chains were read from a single sample in a study of CD8 T cells in Susac syndrome. From the immunoSEQ multiplex PCR reads, TCRdb called clonotypes with MiXCR, one entry per CDR3 protein. This sample carries 150,000 to 200,000 distinct CDR3 sequences, roughly 94% of them seen once, and the ten largest clones take roughly 0.08%. Sequenced input: CD4+ T cells from PBMCs. These receptors were taken from a human donor in good health. Both conserved end residues are part of each CDR3. The order of the fields is clone size, V gene, D gene, J gene, CDR3 DNA, CDR3 protein. The D gene is left open where the match is weak. Size tells how often a clone was seen (once, few, many) or the class of an expanded clone, and some rows leave it out.

abundance: NA; v_gene: TRBV20-1; d_gene: NA; j_gene: TRBJ1-4; CDR3nt: TGCAGTGCTAGGACACCGAGCGATAATGAAAAACTGTTTTTT; CDR3aa: CSARTPSDNEKLFF
abundance: NA; v_gene: TRBV9; d_gene: TRBD1; j_gene: TRBJ2-2; CDR3nt: TGTGCCAGCAGTCCGGGACAGGGGCTCACCGGGGAGCTTTTTTTT; CDR3aa: CASSPGQGLTGELFF
abundance: NA; v_gene: TRBV6-2/TRBV6-3; d_gene: NA; j_gene: TRBJ2-1; CDR3nt: TGTGCCAGCAGTTGGCCCAGCGGGCCGAGATACAATGAGCAGTTCTTC; CDR3aa: CASSWPSGPRYNEQFF
abundance: NA; v_gene: TRBV9; d_gene: TRBD1; j_gene: TRBJ2-2; CDR3nt: TGTGCCAGCAGCGTAGCCGGGACAGGGTTTAAGGGGGAGCTGTTTTTT; CDR3aa: CASSVAGTGFKGELFF
abundance: NA; v_gene: TRBV11-2; d_gene: NA; j_gene: TRBJ2-3; CDR3nt: TGTGCCAGCAGCTTACAGGGGAGGGATACGCAGTATTTT; CDR3aa: CASSLQGRDTQYF
abundance: NA; v_gene: TRBV14; d_gene: NA; j_gene: TRBJ2-6; CDR3nt: TGTGCCAGCAGCCAAGGGCTAACACGCTCTGGGGCCAACGTCCTGACTTTC; CDR3aa: CASSQGLTRSGANVLTF
abundance: NA; v_gene: TRBV2; d_gene: NA; j_gene: TRBJ2-1; CDR3nt: TGTGCCAGCAGTGGGCGCGCCGTAGGCAATGACGGGCAGTTCTTC; CDR3aa: CASSGRAVGNDGQFF
abundance: NA; v_gene: TRBV9; d_gene: NA; j_gene: TRBJ1-2; CDR3nt: TGTGCCAGCAGCGCCCCCGACCTGTATCGCTATGGCTACACCTTC; CDR3aa: CASSAPDLYRYGYTF
abundance: NA; v_gene: TRBV30; d_gene: NA; j_gene: TRBJ1-5; CDR3nt: TGTGCCTGGACAGGGGATAGCAATCAGCCCCAGCATTTT; CDR3aa: CAWTGDSNQPQHF
abundance: once; v_gene: TRBV4-3; d_gene: NA; j_gene: TRBJ2-3; CDR3nt: TGCGCCAGCAGCCACGACCGTGGCGGGCAGTATTTT; CDR3aa: CASSHDRGGQYF
abundance: few; v_gene: TRBV14; d_gene: NA; j_gene: TRBJ2-5; CDR3nt: TGTGCCAGCAGCCAAGGGAGCAGGGAAGAGACCCAGTACTTC; CDR3aa: CASSQGSREETQYF
abundance: NA; v_gene: TRBV12-3/TRBV12-4; d_gene: NA; j_gene: TRBJ2-6; CDR3nt: TGTGCCAGCCACCGGCGAGGCATACTCTCTGGGGCCAACGTCCTGACTTTC; CDR3aa: CASHRRGILSGANVLTF
abundance: NA; v_gene: TRBV20-1; d_gene: NA; j_gene: TRBJ1-6; CDR3nt: TGCAGTGCTAGAGGGCTTGGGGGAGGTGAAGATTCACCCCTCCACTTT; CDR3aa: CSARGLGGGEDSPLHF